This TCR beta chain was profiled in a study of blood T cell repertoires in COVID-19. The CDR3 is 17 residues long. The germline V gene encodes CDR1 LGHDT and CDR2 YNNKEL (reference sequence). The V gene end was trimmed by 2 bases and the J gene end by 6 bases; junction bases not matched to a gene: 11. The method was immunoSEQ multiplex PCR; TCRdb's version includes in-frame clones alone and lacks a portion of them. The sample shows 84,000 or so clones, approximately 86% of them seen only once. This TCR derives from a man aged 70-80 years with acute or convalescent COVID-19. The chain has TRBV3-1 (or the pseudogene TRBV3-2) and TRBJ2-1, with 9 bases that match TRBD1. Sample: peripheral blood. Here the CDR3 DNA reads TGTGCCAGCAGCCAACTCCGGGACAGGGTCTTCTCCAATGAGCAGTTCTTC. This sequence encodes CASSQLRDRVFSNEQFF.